The clone carrying this T cell receptor (beta chain) appeared a few times. Its antigen is unidentified. The source of the sample is a study of cytomegalovirus exposure and HLA in healthy donors. Study in general: Most genotyped donors, approximately 81% of more than 300, had Caucasian-associated genetic ancestry. Study-wide results and limits: In a later analysis, the majority of CMV-associated beta chains seemingly showed HLA restriction. Reported findings show TCR beta sequences accurately forecast HLA-A and HLA-B alleles in most subjects. In the analysis, some V segments, TRBV6-2 and TRBV6-3 included, were excluded as indistinguishable.

There are 15 residues in the CDR3. Losses at the gene ends were 4 bases for V and 8 bases for J; bases not matched to a gene: 9. CDR1 is LGHNA and CDR2 is YSLEER in the germline V gene. PCR was performed using 60 Vbeta and 13 Jbeta primers. This table comes from immunoSEQ multiplex PCR, and its TCRdb copy is limited to in-frame clones, with some not included. In the table there are about 170,000 clones, approximately 76% of which are singletons. V usage is TRBV4-3 and J usage is TRBJ2-1, with TRBD2 matching over 9 bases. The source material was PBMCs. The sequence was obtained from a woman younger than 35 in good health and CMV-seropositive. The CDR3 bases are TGCGCCAGCAGCCCCTTCGGGCGGGGGGGCGATGAGCAGTTCTTC. Encoded protein: CASSPFGRGGDEQFF.